Following are 4 T cell receptor beta chains from one sample sequenced in a study of cytomegalovirus exposure and HLA in healthy donors. Researchers ran the PCR with 60 Vbeta and 13 Jbeta primers. The protocol was immunoSEQ multiplex PCR, while the TCRdb copy is restricted to in-frame clones and leaves out a portion. Here the sample spans about 130,000 clones, about 10% being singletons. Sequencing input: PBMCs. All receptors come from a woman aged 18-29 years in good health and CMV-seropositive.

V gene TRBV25-1 combines with J gene TRBJ1-1; a possible D gene is TRBD1 (5 bases). Germline CDR1 and CDR2: MGHDK and SYGVNS. The CDR3 totals 15 residues. With 1 base removed from V and 2 bases from J, the gap between germline ends came to 11 bases. This chain's CDR3 is CASSEFDRENTEAFF. In DNA form, the CDR3 reads TGTGCCAGCAGTGAATTCGACAGAGAAAACACTGAAGCTTTCTTT.

The chain's CDR3 is CASSRLAFNTGELFF. The CDR3 DNA reads as TGTGCCAGCAGTAGACTAGCGTTCAACACCGGGGAGCTGTTTTTT. The genes are TRBV2 and TRBJ2-2, with 8 bases lining up with TRBD2. The CDR3 is made up of 15 amino acids. Losses at the gene ends were 5 bases for V and 2 bases for J; bases not matched to a gene: 4. CDR1 and CDR2 from the germline V gene are SNHLY and FYNNEI. The full variable domain, its missing parts supplied by reference TRBV2 and TRBJ2-2, is EPEVTQTPSHQVTQMGQEVILRCVPISNHLYFYWYRQILGQKVEFLVSFYNNEISEKSEIFDDQFSVERPDGSNFTLKIRSTKLEDSAMYFCASSRLAFNTGELFFGEGSRLTVL.

The J gene is TRBJ2-3, the V gene TRBV9; D is undetermined. The CDR3 length is 16 residues. CDR1 and CDR2 (germline): SGDLS, YYNGEE. V lost 3 bases to trimming and J lost 0 bases, with 14 bases between them. The CDR3 coding sequence is TGTGCCAGCAGCGCCCTGTTCTCAACTAGCACAGATACGCAGTATTTT. Translation gives CASSALFSTSTDTQYF.

This chain links TRBV5-1 with TRBJ2-7, with 7 positions matching TRBD2. The CDR3 is 13 amino acids. The germline V gene encodes CDR1 SGHRS and CDR2 YFSETQ. J was trimmed by 6 bases and V by 7 bases; bases with no gene match: 10. The CDR3: CASARGLTSEQYF. CDR3 nucleotides: TGCGCCAGCGCCCGGGGACTAACTTCCGAGCAGTACTTC.